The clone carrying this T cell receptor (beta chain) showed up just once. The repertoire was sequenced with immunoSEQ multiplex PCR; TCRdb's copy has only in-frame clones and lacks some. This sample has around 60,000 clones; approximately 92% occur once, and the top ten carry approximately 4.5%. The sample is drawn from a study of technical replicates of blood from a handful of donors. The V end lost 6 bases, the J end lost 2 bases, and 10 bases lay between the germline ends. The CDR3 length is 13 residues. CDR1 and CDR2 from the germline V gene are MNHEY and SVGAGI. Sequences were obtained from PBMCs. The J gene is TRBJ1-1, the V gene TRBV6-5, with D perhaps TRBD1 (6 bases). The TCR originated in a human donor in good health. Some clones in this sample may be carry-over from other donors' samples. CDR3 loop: CASSPRGNTEAFF. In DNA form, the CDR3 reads TGTGCCAGCAGCCCCAGGGGAAACACTGAAGCTTTCTTT.